This passage covers 17 T cell receptor beta chains from one sample sequenced in a study of cytomegalovirus exposure and HLA in healthy donors (dated by TCRdb to 2016 to 2017). Libraries were built with the immunoSEQ multiplex PCR assay. A mixture of 60 forward primers for TCR Vbeta segments and 13 reverse primers for TCR Jbeta segments was used in the multiplex PCR. In its TCRdb copy, this immuneACCESS table keeps in-frame sequences only and misses some clones. Where compared with another copy, unresolved V genes explain less than half of these, and the others have no known cause. The sample table holds about 150,000 clones, of which approximately 80% were seen once. Of the sample, 3.5% to 5% falls within the top ten clones. Sequencing input: PBMCs. Receptors originate from a male donor in good health and CMV-seronegative.

To note about this clone: Other DNA sequences of this sample code for an identical CDR3. The CDR3 here is CASSYKGANYGYTF. In DNA, the CDR3 is TGTGCCAGCAGTTACAAGGGGGCTAACTATGGCTACACCTTC. The rearrangement joins TRBV6-5 to TRBJ1-2, with a tentative D call TRBD1 (6 bases). Trimming removed 2 bases from V and 0 bases from J, with 7 bases in between. Germline CDR1 reads MNHEY; CDR2 reads SVGAGI. The CDR3 loop spans 14 amino acids.

V is TRBV15 and J is TRBJ1-1, with a weak D call TRBD1 (5 bases). This CDR3 contains 14 residues. V shed 2 bases and J shed 2 bases, with 9 bases lying between them. Germline CDR1 LNHNV, CDR2 YYDKDF (reference sequence). The chain's CDR3 is CATSRNTGNTEAFF. The CDR3 bases are TGTGCCACCAGCAGAAATACAGGTAACACTGAAGCTTTCTTT.

The J gene is TRBJ1-6, the V gene TRBV10-2, with D possibly TRBD1 on 6 matching bases. The length of the CDR3 is 15 residues. The V and J ends lost 5 bases and 5 bases respectively, with 13 bases between them. Per germline, CDR1 WSHSY and CDR2 SAAADI. The CDR3 loop is CASSMTGQNNSPLHF. The CDR3, as DNA: TGCGCCAGCAGTATGACAGGACAGAATAATTCACCCCTCCACTTT.

This chain links TRBV18 with TRBJ2-3; TRBD2 matches at 12 bases. The CDR3 has 13 amino acids. Looked up from germline, CDR1 is KGHSH and CDR2 is LQKENI. The ends lost 8 bases at V and 6 bases at J; junction bases unmatched: 3. CDR3 sequence: CASRLAGVDTQYF. The CDR3 DNA is TGTGCCAGCCGACTAGCGGGAGTTGATACGCAGTATTTT.

The genes are TRBV7-6 and TRBJ2-7; 9 positions agree with TRBD1. V shed 5 bases, J shed 2 bases, and the junction held 4 bases outside the gene matches. Germline V gene lookup returns CDR1 SGHVS and CDR2 FNYEAQ. CDR3 length: 14 amino acids. DNA of the CDR3: TGTGCCAGCAGCGGCGGGACAGGGCCCTACGAGCAGTACTTC. Its protein is CASSGGTGPYEQYF.

CDR3 sequence (DNA): TGTGCCAGCAGACAGGGCAATCAGCCCCAGCATTTT. Translated: CASRQGNQPQHF. The chain carries TRBV28 and TRBJ1-5, with D possibly matching TRBD1 (5 bases). The germline gives CDR1 MDHEN, CDR2 SYDVKM. The V end lost 6 bases, the J end lost 2 bases, and 5 bases lay between the germline ends. The CDR3 contains 12 residues.

The V call is TRBV19, the J call TRBJ2-2; possibly TRBD2 for D (5 bases). The CDR3 consists of 13 residues. Trimming pared 7 bases from V and 4 bases from J, leaving 10 bases between. Germline V lookup: CDR1 LNHDA, CDR2 SQIVND (reference sequence). The CDR3 spells CASNPGSTGELFF. DNA for the CDR3: TGTGCCAGTAATCCGGGGAGCACCGGGGAGCTGTTTTTT. Full variable domain (remainder filled in from reference TRBV19 and TRBJ2-2): DGGITQSPKYLFRKEGQNVTLSCEQNLNHDAMYWYRQDPGQGLRLIYYSQIVNDFQKGDIAEGYSVSREKKESFPLTVTSAQKNPTAFYLCASNPGSTGELFFGEGSRLTVL.

The V gene is TRBV7-9, the J gene TRBJ2-7; possible D gene TRBD2, 6 bases. Germline lookup yields CDR1 SEHNR and CDR2 FQNEAQ (reference sequence). Trimming left V 0 bases short and J 7 bases short, with 13 bases between. CDR3 length: 14 residues. The CDR3 reads CASSLAGGDLEQYF. CDR3 DNA sequence: TGTGCCAGCAGCTTAGCGGGGGGAGATTTGGAGCAGTACTTC.

The chain uses TRBV5-6 and TRBJ2-1, with 9 bases lining up with TRBD2. Germline CDR1 is SGHDT and CDR2 is YYEEEE. The CDR3 contains 15 residues. V shed 0 bases, J shed 7 bases, and the junction held 5 bases outside the gene matches. CDR3 DNA: TGTGCCAGCAGCTTGGCCCTAGCGGGGTGGAATGAGCAGTTCTTC. Protein: CASSLALAGWNEQFF. The whole variable domain, filled in from reference TRBV5-6 and TRBJ2-1, reads DAGVTQSPTHLIKTRGQQVTLRCSPKSGHDTVSWYQQALGQGPQFIFQYYEEEERQRGNFPDRFSGHQFPNYSSELNVNALLLGDSALYLCASSLALAGWNEQFFGPGTRLTVL.

The chain is built from TRBV4-3 and TRBJ1-2, with unresolved D. CDR1 and CDR2 from the germline V gene are LGHNA and YSLEER. CDR3 length: 14 amino acids. V dropped 1 base and J dropped 7 bases, with 13 bases sitting between them. The CDR3 reads CASSQGFRGSGYTF. CDR3 nucleotide sequence: TGCGCCAGCAGCCAAGGTTTTCGAGGGAGTGGCTACACCTTC.

The rearrangement uses TRBV5-4 and TRBJ1-1; 7 bases line up with TRBD1. The V gene's germline CDR1 is SGHNT and CDR2 YYREEE (reference sequence). The CDR3 length is 13 residues. Trimming cost V 6 bases and J 1 base; bases outside gene matches: 3. The DNA for the CDR3 is TGTGCCAGCATCGGGACAGCGAACACTGAAGCTTTCTTT. Its translation is CASIGTANTEAFF.

The chain uses TRBV29-1 and TRBJ2-2, with D perhaps matching TRBD2 (5 bases). Deletions cut 4 bases from V and 2 bases from J, with 17 bases between. The CDR3 is 16 residues long. Per the germline V gene, CDR1 is SQVTM and CDR2 is ANQGSEA. Here the CDR3 reads CSVGQPGILNTGELFF. In nucleotides, the CDR3 is TGCAGCGTTGGTCAACCCGGGATCTTAAACACCGGGGAGCTGTTTTTT.

The chain couples TRBV5-5 to TRBJ1-1; D is undetermined. V was pared by 7 bases and J by 2 bases, with 18 bases between. This CDR3 comprises 15 residues. Germline V gene lookup returns CDR1 SGHKS and CDR2 YYEKEE (reference sequence). The CDR3 sequence: CASRLEVAFNTEAFF. Written as DNA, the CDR3 is TGTGCCAGCCGCCTAGAGGTGGCATTCAACACTGAAGCTTTCTTT.

This clone has only a few counts. V and J are TRBV10-1 and TRBJ1-5; no clear D gene. Germline V lookup: CDR1 WNHNN, CDR2 SYGVQD (reference sequence). V was shortened by 3 bases and J by 4 bases, with 4 bases between the two germline ends. The CDR3 extends over 12 amino acids. CDR3 bases: TGCGCCAGCAGTGACCATAATCAGCCCCAGCATTTT. Protein sequence: CASSDHNQPQHF.

V usage is TRBV5-6 and J usage is TRBJ2-7, with 7 nucleotides matching TRBD2. Germline values: CDR1 SGHDT, CDR2 YYEEEE. This CDR3 has 13 amino acids. Unmatched junction bases numbered 7, after V lost 6 bases and J lost 4 bases. CDR3 sequence: CASTLPGGYEQYF. CDR3 coding DNA: TGTGCCAGCACCCTCCCGGGGGGTTACGAGCAGTACTTC.

CDR3 coding DNA: TGCGCCAGCAGCTTGCGTGGCCAACCGAGCACAGATACGCAGTATTTT. Protein product: CASSLRGQPSTDTQYF. The chain joins TRBV5-1 to TRBJ2-3; no clear D gene. The CDR3 loop spans 16 amino acids. Trimming stripped 1 base from V and 0 bases from J, with 12 bases between. Germline V gives CDR1 SGHRS, CDR2 YFSETQ.

There are a few counts of this clone. This chain joins TRBV11-1 and TRBJ1-4; D is perhaps TRBD1 (5 bases). This CDR3 has 15 amino acids. Trimming pared 5 bases from V and 5 bases from J, leaving 15 bases between. Germline assignment: CDR1 SGHAT and CDR2 FQDESV (reference sequence). Written as DNA, the CDR3 is TGTGCCAGCAGCCAGCAGGGTAAATGGAATGAAAAACTGTTTTTT. Translated: CASSQQGKWNEKLFF.